This record looks at one T cell receptor (beta chain) sequence and its context. Its cognate antigen is unknown. From germline, CDR1 is SGDLS and CDR2 YYNGEE. This CDR3 comprises 15 residues. V lost 0 bases and J lost 5, with 14 bases in between. Method: immunoSEQ multiplex PCR; TCRdb's copy keeps in-frame clones and lacks some. The table has 100,000 to 150,000 clones, roughly 90% seen once. These data originate in a study of T cell responses to AZD1222 COVID-19 vaccine. Study context: Recipients boosted at about 4 weeks or about 12 weeks are pooled. Study-level points and caveats: With dominance at 160-218 and 743-854, vaccine-associated CD4 TCRs spanned spike.

The sequence was collected from an adult in good health. This specimen consisted of peripheral blood, obtained on day 0 of AZD1222 vaccination. This chain links TRBV9 with TRBJ1-1, with D possibly matching TRBD1 (6 bases). As DNA, the CDR3 is TGTGCCAGCAGCGTAGTAGGGGGGGCCAGGACTGAAGCTTTCTTT. It specifies CASSVVGGARTEAFF. The entire variable domain, with the rest obtained from reference TRBV9 and TRBJ1-1, is as follows: DSGVTQTPKHLITATGQRVTLRCSPRSGDLSVYWYQQSLDQGLQFLIQYYNGEERAKGNILERFSAQQFPDLHSELNLSSLELGDSALYFCASSVVGGARTEAFFGQGTRLTVV.